This entry lists 32 T cell receptor beta chains sequenced from one sample in a study of preoperative IRX-2 immunotherapy in early breast cancer. Clones were read by immunoSEQ multiplex PCR, and TCRdb kept only the in-frame ones, dropping some. This sample yields some 5,900 clones, of which over 60% are seen a single time; 9.5% to 12% belongs to the top ten. Treatment indicated: preoperative locoregional IRX-2 cytokine immunotherapy. The sequencing here drew on tumor tissue, taken before IRX-2 immunotherapy. The source of these receptors is a human donor with breast cancer.

This clone appeared a few times. V usage is TRBV1 and J usage is TRBJ1-2; the table's D call, TRBD1, was not checked against the DNA. TRBV1 constitutes a pseudogene. The CDR3 totals 14 residues. CDR3 residues: CASSQGWQGTGYTF. The CDR3 DNA is TGCGCCAGCAGCCAAGGGTGGCAGGGAACGGGCTACACCTTC.

The chain carries TRBV11-3 and TRBJ2-7; 10 bases fit TRBD1. CDR1 and CDR2 (germline): SGHNT, YENEEA. Trimming removed 2 bases from V and 3 bases from J; junction bases left unmatched: 4. CDR3 length: 15 residues. The CDR3 DNA is TGTGCCAGCAGCTTACGCAGGACAGGGGGCTACGAGCAGTACTTC. Amino acid sequence: CASSLRRTGGYEQYF.

The gene calls are TRBV19 and TRBJ2-7; 12 bases are shared with TRBD2. The CDR3 has 14 amino acids. After removal of 8 bases from V and 7 bases from J, the junction contained 9 bases not matched to a gene. Looked up from germline, CDR1 is LNHDA and CDR2 is SQIVND (reference sequence). CDR3 loop: CASRRTSGKGEQYF. As DNA, the CDR3 is TGTGCCAGTCGCAGGACTAGCGGGAAGGGGGAGCAGTACTTC.

The chain is built from TRBV9 and TRBJ2-7; D is possibly TRBD1 or TRBD2 (5 bases each). CDR1 is SGDLS, CDR2 YYNGEE, per germline. The CDR3 totals 15 residues. The ends were cut back, 10 bases at V and 1 base at J, with 21 bases in the middle. The CDR3 sequence is CASGTRPPTSYEQYF. As DNA, the CDR3 is TGTGCCTCGGGGACCCGTCCCCCTACTTCCTACGAGCAGTACTTC. Full variable domain (outside the CDR3, taken from reference TRBV9 and TRBJ2-7): DSGVTQTPKHLITATGQRVTLRCSPRSGDLSVYWYQQSLDQGLQFLIQYYNGEERAKGNILERFSAQQFPDLHSELNLSSLELGDSALYFCASGTRPPTSYEQYFGPGTRLTVT.

Within the sample, this clone is medium-sized. This chain connects TRBV4-1 to TRBJ2-2, with a possible D match to TRBD2 (6 bases). The CDR3 covers 18 residues. V lost 5 bases, J lost 0 bases, and 19 bases lay in between. Germline V gene lookup returns CDR1 MGHRA and CDR2 YSYEKL. Here the CDR3 DNA reads TGCGCCAGCAGCGCTACTAGCAGATTTACTACGAACACCGGGGAGCTGTTTTTT. It specifies CASSATSRFTTNTGELFF.

The chain couples TRBV28 to TRBJ1-1; possible D gene TRBD1, 5 bases. The V gene lost 2 bases and the J gene lost 1 base, with 5 bases spanning the gap. This CDR3 has 13 residues. In germline, CDR1 is MDHEN, CDR2 SYDVKM. The CDR3 here is CASSLTGNTEAFF. CDR3 in DNA: TGTGCCAGCAGTTTAACAGGGAACACTGAAGCTTTCTTT. Together with reference TRBV28 and TRBJ1-1, the CDR3 gives the full variable domain: DVKVTQSSRYLVKRTGEKVFLECVQDMDHENMFWYRQDPGLGLRLIYFSYDVKMKEKGDIPEGYSVSREKKERFSLILESASTNQTSMYLCASSLTGNTEAFFGQGTRLTVV.

The chain uses TRBV6-8 and TRBJ2-1; 8 bases map to TRBD1. The germline gives CDR1 MNHGY, CDR2 SAAAGT. The CDR3 sequence is 16 residues long. Trimming cost V 6 bases and J 2 bases; bases outside gene matches: 9. In nucleotides, the CDR3 is TGTGCCAGCAGCAGTGGGACAGGCCCAACCTACAATGAGCAGTTCTTC. Amino acids: CASSSGTGPTYNEQFF.

This clone has just one count. The V and J genes are TRBV29-1 and TRBJ2-5; 9 bases match TRBD1. V shed 0 bases and J 5 bases; nucleotides not matched to a gene: 22. From germline, CDR1 is SQVTM and CDR2 ANQGSEA. The length of the CDR3 is 20 residues. CDR3 region: CSVEDVRLPPFWDREETQYF. The CDR3 region has the DNA TGCAGCGTTGAAGATGTCCGCCTCCCCCCTTTCTGGGACAGGGAGGAGACCCAGTACTTC.

This clone was seen only a few times. This CDR3 is CAYLRPGKNTEAFF. The CDR3 DNA reads TGTGCCTACCTACGCCCCGGGAAGAACACTGAAGCTTTCTTT. V usage is TRBV30 and J usage is TRBJ1-1; D gene unclear. V gave up 7 bases and J gave up 1 base, with 16 bases separating them. CDR1 is GTSNPN and CDR2 is SVGIG in the germline V gene (reference sequence). The CDR3 extends over 14 amino acids.

J is TRBJ2-7 and V is TRBV28, with TRBD1 matching over 10 bases. Germline values: CDR1 MDHEN, CDR2 SYDVKM. After removal of 2 bases from V and 5 bases from J, the junction contained 3 bases not matched to a gene. CDR3 length equals 14 residues. CDR3 nucleotides: TGTGCCAGCAGTTTAGACAGGGGGCAGGACGAGCAGTACTTC. It specifies CASSLDRGQDEQYF.

This chain connects TRBV6-8 to TRBJ2-3; D call uncertain. The CDR3 consists of 13 residues. With 6 bases removed from V and 6 bases from J, the gap between germline ends came to 13 bases. The germline V gene has CDR1 MNHGY and CDR2 SAAAGT. This CDR3 reads CASSRKAADTQYF. In nucleotides, the CDR3 is TGTGCCAGCAGCAGGAAGGCAGCGGATACGCAGTATTTT.

The rearrangement joins TRBV6-8 to TRBJ2-1, with a weak D call TRBD2 (6 bases). Germline V gene sequence: CDR1 MNHGY, CDR2 SAAAGT. Between the trimmed V and J ends, which lost 7 bases and 7 bases, there was a span of 14 bases. This CDR3 contains 13 residues. CDR3: CASTRELGNEQFF. In DNA form, the CDR3 reads TGTGCCAGCACCCGGGAGTTGGGGAATGAGCAGTTCTTC.

By share, this clone ranks as large (0.1 to 1%). V gene TRBV15 combines with J gene TRBJ2-3; TRBD1 aligns across 11 bases. V lost 4 bases, J lost 3 bases, and 3 bases stayed unmatched. CDR1 and CDR2 from the germline V gene are LNHNV and YYDKDF (reference sequence). CDR3 length: 15 amino acids. The CDR3 DNA reads as TGTGCCACCAGCATCCGGGACAGGGGGACAGATACGCAGTATTTT. As protein: CATSIRDRGTDTQYF.

This sequence joins TRBV12-2 and TRBJ1-2. TRBV12-2 is designated a pseudogene. The CDR3 is 20 amino acids. The DNA for the CDR3 is TGTGCAAGTCGCTTAGGGGGTCAGCTCCGGGAAACCGCCTCTAACTATGGCTACACCTTC. Translating gives CASRLGGQLRETASNYGYTF.

The chain has TRBV30 and TRBJ1-2; a possible D gene is TRBD1 (5 bases). V shed 0 bases and J shed 6 bases, with 11 bases lying between them. Germline V gene data show CDR1 as GTSNPN and CDR2 as SVGIG (reference sequence). This CDR3 comprises 13 residues. The CDR3 DNA follows: TGTGCCTGGAGTGTACGGGGGTTTCATGGCTACACCTTC. This encodes CAWSVRGFHGYTF.

The chain joins TRBV12-5 to TRBJ2-3; no reliable D call. CDR1 is LGHNT and CDR2 is FRNRAP in the germline V gene. The CDR3 covers 13 residues. The V and J ends lost 7 bases and 1 base respectively, with 9 bases between them. CDR3 DNA: TGTGCTAGTGCCTCGTTTGGCACAGATACGCAGTATTTT. It yields the protein CASASFGTDTQYF. Using reference TRBV12-5 and TRBJ2-3 for the parts outside the CDR3, the full variable domain is DARVTQTPRHKVTEMGQEVTMRCQPILGHNTVFWYRQTMMQGLELLAYFRNRAPLDDSGMPKDRFSAEMPDATLATLKIQPSEPRDSAVYFCASASFGTDTQYFGPGTRLTVL.

V usage is TRBV18 and J usage is TRBJ2-3, with 10 bases identical to TRBD2. The CDR3 runs 15 residues. The V gene end was trimmed by 5 bases and the J gene end by 0 bases; junction bases not matched to a gene: 2. Germline V gene lookup returns CDR1 KGHSH and CDR2 LQKENI. CDR3 sequence: CASSASGSSTDTQYF. Written as DNA, the CDR3 is TGTGCCAGCTCAGCTAGCGGGAGTAGCACAGATACGCAGTATTTT. The full variable domain, in which reference TRBV18 and TRBJ2-3 provide the parts outside the CDR3, is NAGVMQNPRHLVRRRGQEARLRCSPMKGHSHVYWYRQLPEEGLKFMVYLQKENIIDESGMPKERFSAEFPKEGPSILRIQQVVRGDSAAYFCASSASGSSTDTQYFGPGTRLTVL.

This clone has only a few counts. This chain connects TRBV19 to TRBJ1-1; 7 nucleotides align to TRBD1. J was trimmed by 0 bases and V by 3 bases; bases with no gene match: 7. In germline, CDR1 is LNHDA, CDR2 SQIVND (reference sequence). This CDR3 spans 16 amino acids. The CDR3 region has the DNA TGTGCCAGTAGTATGGCGACGGGACAGATGAACACTGAAGCTTTCTTT. Its protein product is CASSMATGQMNTEAFF.

This chain uses TRBV7-1 with TRBJ1-5, with D perhaps TRBD1 (5 bases). TRBV7-1 is reported as an ORF; its role is uncertain. V dropped 4 bases and J dropped 2 bases, with 15 bases sitting between them. The CDR3 has 16 residues. CDR3 nucleotide sequence: TGTGCCAGCAGCTTAGTCTTGGGGCTTGGCAATCAGCCCCAGCATTTT. This codes for CASSLVLGLGNQPQHF.

The chain couples TRBV19 to TRBJ1-1; no definite D call. The length of the CDR3 is 16 residues. CDR1 LNHDA and CDR2 SQIVND come from the germline V gene (reference sequence). The V end was cut by 2 bases, the J end by 0 bases, with 13 bases between. The CDR3, as DNA: TGTGCCAGTAGTATATACGGCGGTCGAATGAACACTGAAGCTTTCTTT. As protein: CASSIYGGRMNTEAFF.

V usage is TRBV11-3 and J usage is TRBJ1-2, with D perhaps TRBD1 (6 bases). Deletions cut 5 bases from V and 8 bases from J, with 24 bases between. The CDR3 contains 16 residues. Germline lookup yields CDR1 SGHNT and CDR2 YENEEA. CDR3 bases: TGTGCCAGCAGCCAACTCGGGTCCGGCAGGGGAGGAGGCTACACCTTC. Translation gives CASSQLGSGRGGGYTF.

The chain recombines TRBV19 with TRBJ2-1; D not resolved. The CDR3 totals 14 residues. V shed 7 bases and J shed 3 bases, with 13 bases lying between them. Germline CDR1 and CDR2: LNHDA and SQIVND (reference sequence). The CDR3 loop is CASNRQLGYNEQFF. CDR3 DNA: TGTGCCAGTAACCGCCAGTTGGGCTACAATGAGCAGTTCTTC.

This rearrangement joins TRBV6-8 to TRBJ1-5; 9 bases match TRBD1. V lost 5 bases and J lost 4; bases outside the gene matches: 6. In germline, CDR1 is MNHGY, CDR2 SAAAGT. The CDR3 covers 15 residues. CDR3 in DNA: TGTGCCAGCAGTACAGGGGGCTCTAATAATCAGCCCCAGCATTTT. It yields the protein CASSTGGSNNQPQHF.

The chain has TRBV6-8 and TRBJ1-2, with no clear D. Trimming took off 7 bases at V and 0 bases at J, with 9 bases between the two ends. Germline CDR1 MNHGY, CDR2 SAAAGT. This CDR3 spans 13 amino acids. This CDR3 reads CASTSRANYGYTF. CDR3 coding DNA: TGTGCCAGCACCAGTCGGGCTAACTATGGCTACACCTTC.

The chain employs TRBV18 and TRBJ2-5; no clear D gene. This CDR3 is built from 12 residues. V was cut by 3 bases and J by 5 bases, with 7 bases left in between. Germline V gene lookup returns CDR1 KGHSH and CDR2 LQKENI. The chain's CDR3 is CASSPETETQYF. In DNA form, the CDR3 reads TGTGCCAGCTCACCCGAGACGGAGACCCAGTACTTC. Together with reference TRBV18 and TRBJ2-5, the CDR3 gives the full variable domain: NAGVMQNPRHLVRRRGQEARLRCSPMKGHSHVYWYRQLPEEGLKFMVYLQKENIIDESGMPKERFSAEFPKEGPSILRIQQVVRGDSAAYFCASSPETETQYFGPGTRLLVL.

The V gene is TRBV7-2, the J gene TRBJ2-5; D is possibly TRBD1 (5 bases). This CDR3 is 13 amino acids long. V was cut by 5 bases and J by 5 bases, with 12 bases left in between. Per germline, CDR1 SGHTA and CDR2 FQGNSA. The CDR3 coding sequence is TGTGCCAGCAGCAGGACATTTCGGGAGACCCAGTACTTC. Translating it yields CASSRTFRETQYF.

The J gene is TRBJ2-2, the V gene TRBV21-1; the table's D call, TRBD1, has no DNA check behind it. TRBV21-1 represents a pseudogene. The CDR3 is made up of 13 amino acids. In nucleotides, the CDR3 is TGTGCCAGCAGCACCCGACAGGCGCGGGAGCTGTTTTTT. It specifies CASSTRQARELFF.

The chain carries TRBV6-8 and TRBJ2-1, with D unresolved. Between the trimmed V and J ends, which lost 0 bases and 7 bases, there was a span of 7 bases. The CDR3 contains 13 residues. Germline V gene data show CDR1 as MNHGY and CDR2 as SAAAGT. The CDR3 DNA reads TGTGCCAGCAGTTACTCGGGGATGAATGAGCAGTTCTTC. It yields the protein CASSYSGMNEQFF.

The V call is TRBV6-8, the J call TRBJ2-1; no firm D call. The germline V gene encodes CDR1 MNHGY and CDR2 SAAAGT. The CDR3 has 15 amino acids. V was trimmed by 7 bases and J by 6 bases, leaving 19 bases between them. Written as DNA, the CDR3 is TGTGCCAGCAATCCCTCCACTAAAGTAATCAATGAGCAGTTCTTC. This translates into CASNPSTKVINEQFF.

V is TRBV5-1 and J is TRBJ1-2, with TRBD1 matching 8 bases. Trimming removed 0 bases from V and 8 bases from J; junction bases left unmatched: 12. Germline loops: CDR1 SGHRS, CDR2 YFSETQ. This CDR3 is built from 16 residues. The CDR3 DNA reads as TGCGCCAGCAGCTTGGATCGGTCAGGGGGCATGAACGGCTACACCTTC. Its protein product is CASSLDRSGGMNGYTF.

The chain links TRBV6-8 to TRBJ1-1, with TRBD1 matching 9 bases. V lost 6 bases and J lost 2; bases outside the gene matches: 4. CDR3 length equals 14 residues. The germline gives CDR1 MNHGY, CDR2 SAAAGT. CDR3 nucleotide sequence: TGTGCCAGCAGAATAACAGGGGGCAACACTGAAGCTTTCTTT. Its protein is CASRITGGNTEAFF.

The V gene is TRBV5-1, the J gene TRBJ2-2; D may be TRBD1 (5 bases). Germline values: CDR1 SGHRS, CDR2 YFSETQ. V lost 4 bases and J lost 5, with 12 bases in between. The CDR3 length is 14 residues. The CDR3 DNA is TGCGCCAGCAGCCTCCCGGACACTACCGGGGAGCTGTTTTTT. Residues: CASSLPDTTGELFF.